This T cell receptor beta chain was obtained from a study of T-cell reconstitution after alpha-beta-depleted transplantation in children. CDR1 and CDR2 from the germline V gene are MDHEN and SYDVKM. The V end lost 3 bases, the J end lost 1 base, and 12 bases lay between the germline ends. The CDR3 consists of 16 residues. Unique molecular identifiers were incorporated into the prepared TCRbeta library. TCRdb re-called the PCR reads with MiXCR, one entry per CDR3 protein. The data hold 200,000 to 300,000 distinct CDR3 sequences, with around 12% observed a single time. This clonotype showed up many times.

The sample here was PBMCs from the stem cell graft donor, taken from the stem cell graft. This TCR came from a human donor who donated a stem cell graft to a child with acute lymphoblastic leukemia. The rearrangement uses TRBV28 and TRBJ2-2, with TRBD1 as a possible D gene (6 bases). The CDR3 spells CASSFQTGLNTGELFF. The CDR3 nucleotides read TGTGCCAGCAGTTTTCAGACAGGATTGAACACCGGGGAGCTGTTTTTT.